Reported below is one TCR beta chain. What it binds is not known. This sample stems from a study of cytomegalovirus exposure and HLA in healthy donors. Study-level information: Within the Caucasian-associated ancestry cluster were roughly 79% of the 398 genotyped donors. Study-level results: Most of the TCR beta V segments (in an earlier analysis) were productive either about 87% or about 30% of the time. Looking again later, the authors saw that most CMV-associated TCR beta chains seemed HLA-restricted.

Germline CDR1 SGHVS, CDR2 FQNEAQ. The ends lost 11 bases at V and 4 bases at J; junction bases unmatched: 15. CDR3 length: 15 amino acids. Amplification used 60 Vbeta primers and 13 Jbeta primers. Clones were sequenced by immunoSEQ multiplex PCR, and TCRdb holds only the in-frame ones, with some missing. Here the sample spans roughly 190,000 clones, under 80% being singletons. This sequence was found in a female donor in good health and CMV-seronegative. This chain uses TRBV7-8 with TRBJ1-2; 8 bases match TRBD1. The sequencing input was PBMCs. The DNA for the CDR3 is TGTGCCGCGGACCCGGGACAGGTCCTGGGCTATGGCTACACCTTC. Translating gives CAADPGQVLGYGYTF.